The 24 T cell receptor beta chains listed next were all sequenced from one sample in a study of PD-L1 blockade in urothelial cancer. Noted time point: pretreatment peripheral blood. Repertoires were generated with immunoSEQ multiplex PCR, while TCRdb's copy carries only in-frame clones and drops some. The table includes about 63,000 clones, about four fifths detected once. Here the sequenced sample was PBMCs, taken around atezolizumab (anti-PD-L1) treatment. These receptor sequences come from a man in his 70s with urothelial cancer.

The CDR3 sequence: CASGGTSGSIDEQFF. The CDR3 nucleotides are TGTGCCAGCGGGGGGACTAGCGGGAGTATCGATGAGCAGTTCTTC. The chain couples TRBV7-8 to TRBJ2-1; 14 bases are a match to TRBD2. CDR1 is SGHVS, CDR2 FQNEAQ, per germline. The V segment lost 8 bases and the J segment 8 bases; nucleotides outside the gene matches: 8. This CDR3 comprises 15 residues.

The chain employs TRBV7-8 and TRBJ2-1; 13 nucleotides line up with TRBD2. The CDR3 sequence is 15 residues long. CDR1 and CDR2 from the germline V gene are SGHVS and FQNEAQ. The trim removed 4 bases at V and 9 bases at J, leaving 6 bases unmatched. CDR3 in amino acids: CASSSGTSGKGEQFF. As DNA, the CDR3 is TGTGCCAGCAGCTCCGGGACTAGCGGGAAGGGTGAGCAGTTCTTC. Based on the CDR3 plus reference TRBV7-8 and TRBJ2-1, the full variable domain is GAGVSQSPRYKVAKRGQDVALRCDPISGHVSLFWYQQALGQGPEFLTYFQNEAQLDKSGLPSDRFFAERPEGSVSTLKIQRTQQEDSAVYLCASSSGTSGKGEQFFGPGTRLTVL.

This sequence joins TRBV5-1 and TRBJ2-7; 8 positions match TRBD1. After removal of 0 bases from V and 1 base from J, the junction contained 3 bases not matched to a gene. This CDR3 spans 15 amino acids. CDR1 and CDR2 (germline): SGHRS, YFSETQ. The CDR3 nucleotides read TGCGCCAGCAGCTTGGCCCAGGGGGCTTCCTACGAGCAGTACTTC. This sequence encodes CASSLAQGASYEQYF.

The V call is TRBV6-6, the J call TRBJ2-1; 7 bases align to TRBD2. CDR1 and CDR2 (germline): MNHNY, SVGAGI (reference sequence). This CDR3 region has 14 residues. The junction had 5 bases not matched to a gene; V was cut back by 2 bases and J by 7 bases. This CDR3 is CASSYPGLRNEQFF. The CDR3 DNA reads TGTGCCAGCAGTTACCCGGGACTAAGAAATGAGCAGTTCTTC.

This rearrangement joins TRBV5-4 to TRBJ1-1, with D possibly matching TRBD1 (5 bases). V shed 5 bases and J shed 3 bases, with 17 bases lying between them. This CDR3 has 15 residues. The germline V gene encodes CDR1 SGHNT and CDR2 YYREEE (reference sequence). CDR3 nucleotide sequence: TGTGCCAGCAGTCGGGGGGGGTTCGGACACACTGAAGCTTTCTTT. Residues: CASSRGGFGHTEAFF.

This clone has only one observation. The chain couples TRBV4-1 to TRBJ1-5, with a tentative D call TRBD1 (6 bases). V lost 1 base and J lost 0, with 7 bases in between. This CDR3 is 15 amino acids long. CDR1 MGHRA and CDR2 YSYEKL come from the germline V gene. The CDR3 nucleotides read TGCGCCAGCAGCCAAGGACAGGTTAGCAATCAGCCCCAGCATTTT. The encoded protein is CASSQGQVSNQPQHF.

The CDR3 DNA sequence: TGTGCCAGCAGCTTTAGACAGGGAACCCTCTCTGGGGCCAACGTCCTGACTTTC. Its translation: CASSFRQGTLSGANVLTF. The chain uses TRBV5-5 and TRBJ2-6; TRBD1 agrees at 7 bases. CDR1 and CDR2 from the germline V gene are SGHKS and YYEKEE (reference sequence). The CDR3 extends over 18 amino acids. V gave up 2 bases and J gave up 0 bases; unmatched junction bases: 8.

The chain combines TRBV6-5 with TRBJ2-1; D may be TRBD2 (7 bases). Trimming left V 0 bases short and J 7 bases short, with 10 bases between. Germline values: CDR1 MNHEY, CDR2 SVGAGI. This CDR3 region has 14 residues. The CDR3 reads CASSYSAGANEQFF. The CDR3 DNA reads TGTGCCAGCAGTTACTCGGCGGGGGCTAATGAGCAGTTCTTC.

The chain couples TRBV18 to TRBJ2-7; D is perhaps TRBD1 (6 bases). Germline V gene sequence: CDR1 KGHSH, CDR2 LQKENI. The CDR3 is 15 residues long. V was trimmed by 2 bases and J by 2 bases, leaving 13 bases between them. CDR3 sequence (DNA): TGTGCCAGCTCACCATCCACAGGGTCCCCCTACGAGCAGTACTTC. It encodes CASSPSTGSPYEQYF.

The V gene is TRBV18, the J gene TRBJ2-7; possibly TRBD2 for D (6 bases). Germline lookup yields CDR1 KGHSH and CDR2 LQKENI. V shed 6 bases and J shed 4 bases, with 16 bases lying between them. CDR3 size: 14 residues. The CDR3 nucleotides are TGTGCCAGCTCGCTGGGACTCGCCCAATACGAGCAGTACTTC. Translated: CASSLGLAQYEQYF.

The V call is TRBV6-4, the J call TRBJ1-1; 8 nucleotides match TRBD1. Germline CDR1 and CDR2: MRHNA and SNTAGT. The junction had 7 bases not matched to a gene; V was cut back by 5 bases and J by 2 bases. This CDR3 is built from 15 residues. The CDR3 DNA reads TGTGCCAGCAGTCGGGACAGGCGATCCAACACTGAAGCTTTCTTT. Its translation is CASSRDRRSNTEAFF.

The chain links TRBV2 to TRBJ2-5; TRBD2 aligns across 12 bases. Germline values: CDR1 SNHLY, CDR2 FYNNEI. The CDR3 is made up of 17 amino acids. V shed 7 bases and J 0 bases; nucleotides not matched to a gene: 9. The DNA for the CDR3 is TGTGCCAGCATGCCCCCTCTAGCGGGAGGGAACCAAGAGACCCAGTACTTC. The encoded protein is CASMPPLAGGNQETQYF.

V gene TRBV9 combines with J gene TRBJ2-1; weak D call: TRBD1 (6 bases). Germline loops: CDR1 SGDLS, CDR2 YYNGEE. The length of the CDR3 is 13 residues. The germline V and J ends were trimmed by 5 bases and 6 bases, with 12 bases remaining between them. CDR3 bases: TGTGCCAGCAGTCGTACAGGGTCCAATGAGCAGTTCTTC. Protein sequence: CASSRTGSNEQFF.

In this sample, this clone turned up once. This chain uses TRBV5-1 with TRBJ2-5; 15 nucleotides agree with TRBD2. This CDR3 has 22 amino acids. With 1 base clipped from V and 1 base from J, the junction kept 17 bases outside the gene matches. Germline V lookup: CDR1 SGHRS, CDR2 YFSETQ. As DNA, the CDR3 is TGCGCCAGCAGCTTGAAACTTTTGGGACTAGCGGGAGGCATTTGGGCCCAAGAGACCCAGTACTTC. It encodes CASSLKLLGLAGGIWAQETQYF. Using reference TRBV5-1 and TRBJ2-5 for the parts outside the CDR3, the full variable domain is KAGVTQTPRYLIKTRGQQVTLSCSPISGHRSVSWYQQTPGQGLQFLFEYFSETQRNKGNFPGRFSGRQFSNSRSEMNVSTLELGDSALYLCASSLKLLGLAGGIWAQETQYFGPGTRLLVL.

The chain employs TRBV5-1 and TRBJ2-1, with a tentative D call TRBD2 (5 bases). Deletions cut 3 bases from V and 1 base from J, with 11 bases between. The CDR3 consists of 15 residues. Germline lookup yields CDR1 SGHRS and CDR2 YFSETQ. CDR3: CASSSGSASYNEQFF. CDR3 DNA sequence: TGCGCCAGCAGCTCGGGTAGCGCTTCCTACAATGAGCAGTTCTTC.

In this sample, this clone turned up a few times. The chain recombines TRBV11-2 with TRBJ1-5; a weak D match, TRBD1 (5 bases). V dropped 5 bases and J dropped 0 bases, with 11 bases sitting between them. The CDR3 consists of 15 residues. Germline V gene lookup returns CDR1 SGHAT and CDR2 FQNNGV. The DNA of the CDR3 is TGTGCCAGCAGCCAGAACAGGAATAGCAATCAGCCCCAGCATTTT. Translation: CASSQNRNSNQPQHF.

This clone was detected only a few times. The chain is built from TRBV30 and TRBJ2-3, with D tentatively TRBD2 (6 bases). Per the germline V gene, CDR1 is GTSNPN and CDR2 is SVGIG (reference sequence). V was clipped by 2 bases and J by 1 base, with 13 bases between them. This CDR3 is built from 15 residues. CDR3 sequence reads: CAWSKASERTDTQYF. The CDR3 DNA reads as TGTGCCTGGAGTAAGGCTAGCGAACGCACAGATACGCAGTATTTT.

The chain joins TRBV28 to TRBJ1-4; 9 bases line up with TRBD1. Trimming took 4 bases from V and 7 from J; bases not matched to a gene: 7. Germline lookup yields CDR1 MDHEN and CDR2 SYDVKM. The CDR3 sequence is 15 residues long. The CDR3 bases are TGTGCCAGCAGTTCTCAACAGGGGGCGGCTGAAAAACTGTTTTTT. It is translated as CASSSQQGAAEKLFF.

The chain has TRBV7-9 and TRBJ1-3, with D perhaps TRBD1 (6 bases). V lost 6 bases, J lost 2 bases, and 8 bases lay in between. In germline, CDR1 is SEHNR, CDR2 FQNEAQ (reference sequence). The length of the CDR3 is 13 residues. Here the CDR3 reads CASRGQPGNTIYF. The CDR3 DNA is TGTGCCAGCAGAGGACAGCCTGGAAACACCATATATTTT.

The chain has TRBV5-1 and TRBJ2-6; 10 bases are shared with TRBD1. The CDR3 sequence is 16 residues long. From germline, CDR1 is SGHRS and CDR2 YFSETQ. Losses at the gene ends were 4 bases for V and 2 bases for J; bases not matched to a gene: 3. As DNA, the CDR3 is TGCGCCAGCAGCGTCGGACAGGGGGCTGGGGCCAACGTCCTGACTTTC. Amino acid sequence: CASSVGQGAGANVLTF.

This chain uses TRBV5-1 with TRBJ2-5, with 7 bases matching TRBD2. Losses at the gene ends were 3 bases for V and 5 bases for J; bases not matched to a gene: 7. Germline CDR1 and CDR2: SGHRS and YFSETQ. The CDR3 length is 14 residues. CDR3 protein: CASSSRGSGETQYF. CDR3 nucleotides: TGCGCCAGCAGCTCGCGCGGGAGCGGGGAGACCCAGTACTTC.

The rearrangement uses TRBV7-2 and TRBJ2-1; 7 nucleotides match TRBD2. Germline assignment: CDR1 SGHTA and CDR2 FQGNSA. J was trimmed by 7 bases and V by 0 bases; bases with no gene match: 0. The CDR3 loop spans 13 amino acids. CDR3: CASSLAGLNEQFF. Written as DNA, the CDR3 is TGTGCCAGCAGCTTAGCGGGACTAAATGAGCAGTTCTTC.

The gene calls are TRBV5-1 and TRBJ2-2; 8 bases match TRBD2. CDR1 is SGHRS, CDR2 YFSETQ, per germline. The CDR3 totals 16 residues. Unmatched junction bases numbered 5, after V lost 4 bases and J lost 0 bases. In DNA, the CDR3 is TGCGCCAGCAGCGATACTAGCGGTGCGAACACCGGGGAGCTGTTTTTT. It translates to CASSDTSGANTGELFF.

The chain employs TRBV7-9 and TRBJ2-1; weak D call: TRBD2 (6 bases). Germline lookup yields CDR1 SEHNR and CDR2 FQNEAQ (reference sequence). The CDR3 has 13 amino acids. Trimming removed 3 bases at V and 9 bases at J, with 12 bases between. This chain's CDR3 is CASSFRAGSEQFF. CDR3 in DNA: TGTGCCAGCAGCTTTAGGGCCGGGAGTGAGCAGTTCTTC.